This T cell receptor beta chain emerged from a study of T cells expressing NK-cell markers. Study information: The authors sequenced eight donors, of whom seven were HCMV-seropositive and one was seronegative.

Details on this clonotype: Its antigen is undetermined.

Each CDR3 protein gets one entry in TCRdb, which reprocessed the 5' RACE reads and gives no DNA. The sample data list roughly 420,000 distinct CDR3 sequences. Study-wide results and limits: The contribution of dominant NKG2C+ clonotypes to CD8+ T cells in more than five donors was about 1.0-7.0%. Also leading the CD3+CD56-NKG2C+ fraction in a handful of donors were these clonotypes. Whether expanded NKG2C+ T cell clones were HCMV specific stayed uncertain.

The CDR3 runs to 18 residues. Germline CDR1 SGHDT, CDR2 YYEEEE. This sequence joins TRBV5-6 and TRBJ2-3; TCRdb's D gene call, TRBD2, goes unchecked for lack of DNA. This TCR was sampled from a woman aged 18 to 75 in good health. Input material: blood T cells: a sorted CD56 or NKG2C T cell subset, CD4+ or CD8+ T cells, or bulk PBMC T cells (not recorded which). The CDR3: CASSLGLAGTAVPDTQYF.